The 3 T cell receptor beta chains below all came from one sample that was sequenced in a study of regulatory T cells in long-lasting Graves disease. Library construction for TCR beta used iRepertoire HTBI primers and Arm-PCR of CDR3 regions. In TCRdb, the multiplex PCR reads were re-called with MiXCR into one record per CDR3 protein. The sample carries 620,000 or so distinct CDR3 sequences, around 15% recorded once. Time point denoted: newly diagnosed GD, antithyroid drugs for less than 3 months. PBMCs provided the RNA from which the TCR library was made. These data are also associated with another study on T cells in Graves' hyperthyroidism and ophthalmopathy.

The sample in question was peripheral blood mononuclear cells (PBMCs), obtained at new diagnosis, from a patient treated with antithyroid drugs. These receptors were collected from a woman in her twenties or thirties with Graves disease.

V gene TRBV28 combines with J gene TRBJ2-7; D is undetermined. CDR3 length: 12 amino acids. Trimming stripped 4 bases from V and 5 bases from J, with 9 bases between. The germline CDR1 and CDR2 sequences are MDHEN and SYDVKM. The CDR3 DNA reads as TGTGCCAGCAGTTCTATCCGCCACGAGCAGTACTTC. Its translation is CASSSIRHEQYF. Full variable domain (rest looked up from reference TRBV28 and TRBJ2-7): DVKVTQSSRYLVKRTGEKVFLECVQDMDHENMFWYRQDPGLGLRLIYFSYDVKMKEKGDIPEGYSVSREKKERFSLILESASTNQTSMYLCASSSIRHEQYFGPGTRLTVT.

As to this clonotype: A read error may be the cause here, since a much bigger clone is one base away. CDR3 in DNA: TGTGCCTGGCGAAATTGGGACAGGAGCACTGAAGCTTTCTTT. Amino acids: CAWRNWDRSTEAFF. The genes are TRBV30 and TRBJ1-1, with TRBD1 matching over 8 bases. The CDR3 is 14 amino acids. With 5 bases clipped from V and 4 bases from J, the junction kept 9 bases outside the gene matches. Germline V gene lookup returns CDR1 GTSNPN and CDR2 SVGIG (reference sequence).

The table lists this clonotype with many counts. V and J are TRBV30 and TRBJ1-2; D gene unclear. Germline lookup yields CDR1 GTSNPN and CDR2 SVGIG (reference sequence). This CDR3 spans 18 amino acids. V lost 0 bases, J lost 0 bases, and 20 bases lay in between. In nucleotides, the CDR3 is TGTGCCTGGAGTGTCGGGAGCTACCCAGCCAAAGCTAACTATGGCTACACCTTC. Its translation: CAWSVGSYPAKANYGYTF.